This T cell receptor beta chain was captured by sequencing in a study of shared T cell receptors in the human thymus. TCRdb's table, derived via immunoSEQ multiplex PCR, lists solely in-frame clones and lacks some. This table has 600,000 or so clones, 80% to 90% appearing once. The V gene's germline CDR1 is SGHDN and CDR2 FVKESK. V shed 3 bases, J shed 0 bases, and the junction held 5 bases outside the gene matches. The CDR3 contains 16 residues. These data were also filed under a second study, of human thymus T cells. That source adds: Healthy Finnish infants undergoing corrective surgery for congenital heart defects provided the donor material. Thymus was obtained from resections taken during corrective heart surgery.

The source of this sequence is a boy under three years old with a congenital heart defect. This chain joins TRBV14 and TRBJ1-2; TRBD1 aligns across 9 bases. Sequenced material: thymocytes. In DNA form, the CDR3 reads TGTGCCAGCAGCCAGGGACAGGGACGACCTAACTATGGCTACACCTTC. Its protein product is CASSQGQGRPNYGYTF.